This is a list of T cell receptor beta chains from one sample in a study of PD-1 blockade in classical Hodgkin lymphoma. Using immunoSEQ multiplex PCR, the repertoire was profiled, and TCRdb retains in-frame clones only, with some absent. The table includes approximately 27,000 clones, 85% to 90% detected once. Source: peripheral blood mononuclear cells (PBMCs), taken at baseline. Receptors originate from a human donor with classical Hodgkin lymphoma. The CDR3 runs from the conserved cysteine through the conserved F or W.

V gene: TRBV7-2
CDR3 protein: CASGPALVTGELFF

V gene: TRBV5-5
CDR3 protein: CASSLARRNAGGPYNEQFF

V gene: TRBV5-1
CDR3 protein: CASSSGLAGSDTQYF

V gene: TRBV5-1
CDR3 protein: CASSLEGSTDTQYF

V gene: TRBV7-9
CDR3 protein: CASSSRVGTIYF

V gene: TRBV7-9
CDR3 protein: CASSPSGTGLSSPLHF

V gene: TRBV12-2
CDR3 protein: CASRSHTQYF

V gene: TRBV4-3
CDR3 protein: CASSRDSYTGELFF

V gene: TRBV7-9
CDR3 protein: CASSQAGGSYNSPLHF

V gene: TRBV7-9
CDR3 protein: CASSLLGPVPSTDTQYF

V gene: TRBV6-6
CDR3 protein: CASSYSRVYLVEQYF

V gene: TRBV2
CDR3 protein: CASSAGLAGGPGFF

V gene: TRBV5-1
CDR3 protein: CASSPGLAGGQETQYF

V gene: TRBV25-1
CDR3 protein: CASSELASLPGNEQFF

V gene: TRBV7-9
CDR3 protein: CASSLASGGAISSYEQYF

V gene: TRBV18
CDR3 protein: CASSPPVVGLSSGNTIYF

V gene: TRBV5-6
CDR3 protein: CASSSTQGGDPYGYTF

V gene: TRBV7-9
CDR3 protein: CASSLGLLATDTQYF

V gene: TRBV5-1
CDR3 protein: CASSLDGATNSPLHF

V gene: TRBV4-3
CDR3 protein: CASSQDYGGSTDTQYF

V gene: TRBV30
CDR3 protein: CAWTNHGAGELFF

V gene: TRBV19
CDR3 protein: CASSIGDGHTYEQYF

V gene: TRBV19
CDR3 protein: CASSTDRGLGYGYTF

V gene: TRBV6-5
CDR3 protein: CASSYGGGGASNEQFF

V gene: TRBV27
CDR3 protein: CASSLSSGHNQPQHF

V gene: TRBV29-1
CDR3 protein: CSVGPGQGGYGYTF

V gene: TRBV7-8
CDR3 protein: CASSLGAGLRTPLHF

V gene: TRBV7-9
CDR3 protein: CASSASGTNYGYTF

V gene: TRBV7-8
CDR3 protein: CASSPPTGANTEAFF

V gene: TRBV2
CDR3 protein: CASRATGGPVDTQYF

V gene: TRBV7-9
CDR3 protein: CASGVRSTETQYF

V gene: TRBV5-1
CDR3 protein: CASSLTGDYGYTF

V gene: TRBV5-1
CDR3 protein: CASSLEVGMSSYNEQFF

V gene: TRBV7-8
CDR3 protein: CASSTGVENTIYF

V gene: TRBV4-3
CDR3 protein: CASSQVLGGRGYTF

V gene: TRBV15
CDR3 protein: CATSSKGRSYNEQFF